This is a list of T cell receptor beta chains from one sample in a study of CD8 T cells in Susac syndrome. MiXCR was run by TCRdb on the immunoSEQ multiplex PCR reads, yielding one entry per CDR3 protein. The sample gives 50,000 to 55,000 distinct CDR3 sequences, 85% to 95% of which show up once; about 0.8% is in the top ten. What was sequenced was CD8+ T cells from PBMCs. Receptors originate from a human donor with Susac syndrome. The CDR3 runs from the conserved cysteine through the conserved F or W. D genes are given only for firm matches. Clone size is not always given. Where it is, it says once, few, many or a class for expanded clones.

clone_size	v_call	j_call	d_call	cdr3_nt	cdr3_aa
-	TRBV4-1	TRBJ2-7	TRBD1	TGCGCCAGCAGCCAAGGGACAGGGGGCATCGGTTACGAGCAGTACTTC	CASSQGTGGIGYEQYF
-	TRBV4-2	TRBJ2-7	TRBD2	TGTGCCAGCAGCCACACCCCTAGCGGGGGAGTCTACGAGCAGTACTTC	CASSHTPSGGVYEQYF
-	TRBV30	TRBJ1-2	TRBD1	TGTGCCTGGGCAGGACAGGGGTTCGGTAACTATGGCTACACCTTC	CAWAGQGFGNYGYTF
-	TRBV30	TRBJ1-5	-	TGTGCCTGGAGTGTATTGGGTCAGCCCCAGCATTTT	CAWSVLGQPQHF
once	TRBV7-9	TRBJ2-2	-	TGTGCCAGCAGCCCACAGGGAAAGGGCACCGGGGAGCTGTTTTTT	CASSPQGKGTGELFF
-	TRBV11-2	TRBJ2-5	-	TGTGCCAGCAGCCCAAACCCCGCGGCGTCCCAAGAGACCCAGTACTTC	CASSPNPAASQETQYF
-	TRBV13	TRBJ2-2	-	TGTGCCAGCAGCTTAAGGTCGGGAGTCGGGGAGCTGTTTTTT	CASSLRSGVGELFF
-	TRBV14	TRBJ1-6	-	TGTGCCAGCAGCTCCAAGGTACGGGGCGCAGACTCACCCCTCCACTTT	CASSSKVRGADSPLHF
-	TRBV30	TRBJ1-2	TRBD1	TGTGCCTGGAGTGGAGGGACAGGGATTCGATATGGCTACACCTTC	CAWSGGTGIRYGYTF
once	TRBV11-2	TRBJ1-1	-	TGTGCCAGCAGCTTATTTTCGGTTTTGGGATCAAACGGCATGAACACTGAAGCTTTCTTT	CASSLFSVLGSNGMNTEAFF
-	TRBV6-2/TRBV6-3	TRBJ2-1	TRBD2	TGTGCCAGCAGCAAAGCCCGGGGACTACAGTACAATGAGCAGTTCTTC	CASSKARGLQYNEQFF
-	TRBV6-5	TRBJ2-5	-	TGTGCCAGTCGATTGTCCGGACACCTAGAGACCCAGTACTTC	CASRLSGHLETQYF
-	TRBV12-3/TRBV12-4	TRBJ2-3	-	TGTGCCAGCACCGATCGACAGTCCGGGGGAACAGATACGCAGTATTTT	CASTDRQSGGTDTQYF
-	TRBV12-3/TRBV12-4	TRBJ1-2	-	TGTGCCAGCAGTTTGATCCGTTTATATGGCTACACCTTC	CASSLIRLYGYTF
-	TRBV9	TRBJ2-7	-	TGTGCCAGCAGCGTAGGATTCGGGGCCTACGAGCAGTACTTC	CASSVGFGAYEQYF
-	TRBV5-1	TRBJ2-2	TRBD1	TGCGCCAGCAGCTTCCAAATTACGACAGGGATGAACACCGGGGAGCTGTTTTTT	CASSFQITTGMNTGELFF
-	TRBV12-3/TRBV12-4	TRBJ2-3	TRBD1	TGTGCCAGCAGTTTCGTCGGACAGGGTCTCGATACGCAGTATTTT	CASSFVGQGLDTQYF